This T cell receptor (beta chain) was retrieved from a study of T cell changes during pregnancy in multiple sclerosis. The method was immunoSEQ multiplex PCR; TCRdb's version includes in-frame clones alone and lacks a portion of them. The data show 65,000 to 95,000 clones, with nearly 95% seen just once and more than 0.75% held by the top ten. V was pared by 4 bases and J by 2 bases, with 11 bases of the junction left unmatched. Per germline, CDR1 KGHSH and CDR2 LQKENI. CDR3 size: 18 residues. The chain carries TRBV18 and TRBJ2-3; 11 bases line up with TRBD2. This receptor was taken from a female donor in good health, enrolled as a control in a pregnancy study. The input for sequencing was peripheral blood, taken in the second trimester of pregnancy. The CDR3 bases are TGTGCCAGCTCACTCCAGACTAGCGGGATTCCCCTCACAGATACGCAGTATTTT. As protein: CASSLQTSGIPLTDTQYF.